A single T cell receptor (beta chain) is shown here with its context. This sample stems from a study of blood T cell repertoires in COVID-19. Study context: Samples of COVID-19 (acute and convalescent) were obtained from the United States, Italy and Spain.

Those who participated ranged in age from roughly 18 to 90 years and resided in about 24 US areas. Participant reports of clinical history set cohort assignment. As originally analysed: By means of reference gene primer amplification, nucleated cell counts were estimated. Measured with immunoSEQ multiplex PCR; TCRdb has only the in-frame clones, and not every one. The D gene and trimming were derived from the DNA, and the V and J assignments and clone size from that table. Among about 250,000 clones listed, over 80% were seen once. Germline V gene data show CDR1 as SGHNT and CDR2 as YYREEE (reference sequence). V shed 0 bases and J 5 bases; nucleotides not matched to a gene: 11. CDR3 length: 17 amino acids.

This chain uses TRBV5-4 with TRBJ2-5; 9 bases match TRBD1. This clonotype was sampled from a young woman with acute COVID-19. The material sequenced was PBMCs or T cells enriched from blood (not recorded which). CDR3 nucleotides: TGTGCCAGCAGCTTGGGCGTCACAGGGGGCGTTCGGGAGACCCAGTACTTC. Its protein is CASSLGVTGGVRETQYF.